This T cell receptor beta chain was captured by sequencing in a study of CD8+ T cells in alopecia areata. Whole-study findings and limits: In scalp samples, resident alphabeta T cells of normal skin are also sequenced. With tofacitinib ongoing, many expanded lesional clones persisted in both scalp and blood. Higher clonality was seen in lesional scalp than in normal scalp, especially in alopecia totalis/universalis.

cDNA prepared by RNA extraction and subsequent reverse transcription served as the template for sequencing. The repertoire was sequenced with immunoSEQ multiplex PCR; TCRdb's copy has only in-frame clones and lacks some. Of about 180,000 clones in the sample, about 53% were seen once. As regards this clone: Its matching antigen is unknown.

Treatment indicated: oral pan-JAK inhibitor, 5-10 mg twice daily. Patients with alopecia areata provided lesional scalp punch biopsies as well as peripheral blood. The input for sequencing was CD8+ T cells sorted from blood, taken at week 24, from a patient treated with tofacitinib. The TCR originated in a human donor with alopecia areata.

CDR3 nucleotides: TGTGCCAGCAGCGTAGGCGGGGGAGTCTACAATGAGCAGTTCTTC. It codes for CASSVGGGVYNEQFF. This chain connects TRBV9 to TRBJ2-1; 7 bases line up with TRBD2. Trimming removed 0 bases from V and 3 bases from J; junction bases left unmatched: 3. Per the germline V gene, CDR1 is SGDLS and CDR2 is YYNGEE. The CDR3 is made up of 15 amino acids. Based on the CDR3 plus reference TRBV9 and TRBJ2-1, the full variable domain is DSGVTQTPKHLITATGQRVTLRCSPRSGDLSVYWYQQSLDQGLQFLIQYYNGEERAKGNILERFSAQQFPDLHSELNLSSLELGDSALYFCASSVGGGVYNEQFFGPGTRLTVL.